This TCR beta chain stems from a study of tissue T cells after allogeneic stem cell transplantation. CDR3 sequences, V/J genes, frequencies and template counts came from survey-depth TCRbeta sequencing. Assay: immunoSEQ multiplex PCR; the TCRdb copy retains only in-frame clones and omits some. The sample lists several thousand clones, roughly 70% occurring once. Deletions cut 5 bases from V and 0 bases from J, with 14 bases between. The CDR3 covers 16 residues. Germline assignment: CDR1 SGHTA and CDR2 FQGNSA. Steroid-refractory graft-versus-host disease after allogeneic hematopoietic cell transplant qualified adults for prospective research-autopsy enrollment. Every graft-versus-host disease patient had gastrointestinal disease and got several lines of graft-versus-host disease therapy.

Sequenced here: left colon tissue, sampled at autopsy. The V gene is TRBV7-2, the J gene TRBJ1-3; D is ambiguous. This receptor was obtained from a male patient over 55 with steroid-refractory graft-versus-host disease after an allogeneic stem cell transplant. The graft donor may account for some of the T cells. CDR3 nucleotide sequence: TGTGCCAGCAGCGAAGGTCACATCGGCTCTGGAAACACCATATATTTT. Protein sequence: CASSEGHIGSGNTIYF.